This entry is about one TCR beta chain. Profiling relied on immunoSEQ multiplex PCR, and the TCRdb table lists in-frame clones only, not all of them. This table holds some 150,000 clones, around 94% found once. The sample comes from a study of control samples from healthy donors and cancer patients. Sequences were obtained from PBMCs. The receptor comes from a man aged 55 to 69 with colorectal cancer.

CDR3 nucleotides: TGTGCCTACCAAGAACAAACCTCCTACAATGAGCAGTTCTTC. Amino acid sequence: CAYQEQTSYNEQFF. The chain uses TRBV30 and TRBJ2-1; D remains ambiguous. The CDR3 totals 14 residues. The germline CDR1 and CDR2 sequences are GTSNPN and SVGIG (reference sequence). The V end lost 7 bases, the J end lost 0 bases, and 13 bases lay between the germline ends.